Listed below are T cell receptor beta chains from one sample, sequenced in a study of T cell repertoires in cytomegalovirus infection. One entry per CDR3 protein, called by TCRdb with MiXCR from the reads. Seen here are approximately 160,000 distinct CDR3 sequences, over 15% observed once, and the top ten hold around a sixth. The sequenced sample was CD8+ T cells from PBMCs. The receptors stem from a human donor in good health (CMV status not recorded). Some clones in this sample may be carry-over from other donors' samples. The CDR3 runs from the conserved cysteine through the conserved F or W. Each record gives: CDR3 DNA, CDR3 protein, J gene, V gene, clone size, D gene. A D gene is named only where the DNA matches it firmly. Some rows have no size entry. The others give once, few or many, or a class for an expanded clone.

CDR3 DNA: TGTGCCAGCAGTTTATCTCGGGGTAGGACCTACAATGAGCAGTTCTTC
CDR3 protein: CASSLSRGRTYNEQFF
J gene: TRBJ2-1
V gene: TRBV28
clone size: few
D gene: .

CDR3 DNA: TGTGCCAGCAGCTTGACCGGGGGCAAGGTCTACAATGAGCAGTTCTTC
CDR3 protein: CASSLTGGKVYNEQFF
J gene: TRBJ2-1
V gene: TRBV7-6
clone size: .
D gene: .

CDR3 DNA: TGTGCCAGCAGCAAGACCCAGGTTAAAAATTCACCCCTCCACTTT
CDR3 protein: CASSKTQVKNSPLHF
J gene: TRBJ1-6
V gene: TRBV7-6
clone size: many
D gene: .

CDR3 DNA: TGTGCCAGCAGCGCCGGGACTGATACGCAGTATTTT
CDR3 protein: CASSAGTDTQYF
J gene: TRBJ2-3
V gene: TRBV7-9
clone size: many
D gene: .

CDR3 DNA: TGTGCCAGCAGCTTAGAGGGGGTTGACGAGCAGTACTTC
CDR3 protein: CASSLEGVDEQYF
J gene: TRBJ2-7
V gene: TRBV7-3
clone size: .
D gene: .

CDR3 DNA: TGTGCCAGCAGCCAAGGGGCAGGGGGCGAGTACGAGCAGTACTTC
CDR3 protein: CASSQGAGGEYEQYF
J gene: TRBJ2-7
V gene: TRBV14
clone size: few
D gene: TRBD1

CDR3 DNA: TGTGCCAGCAGTCAACAGGGATCTGAAGCTTTCTTT
CDR3 protein: CASSQQGSEAFF
J gene: TRBJ1-1
V gene: TRBV27
clone size: .
D gene: .

CDR3 DNA: TGTGCCAGCAGCACCCCTAGCGGGAAGTACGATGAGCAGTTCTTC
CDR3 protein: CASSTPSGKYDEQFF
J gene: TRBJ2-1
V gene: TRBV7-9
clone size: .
D gene: TRBD2

CDR3 DNA: TGTGCCAGCAGCCTAAATCTAGCGGGGGCGAACACCGGGGAGCTGTTTTTT
CDR3 protein: CASSLNLAGANTGELFF
J gene: TRBJ2-2
V gene: TRBV9
clone size: .
D gene: TRBD2

CDR3 DNA: TGTGCCAGCAGTTTCAGACACAATGAGCAGTTCTTC
CDR3 protein: CASSFRHNEQFF
J gene: TRBJ2-1
V gene: TRBV6-2/TRBV6-3
clone size: few
D gene: .

CDR3 DNA: TGTGCCACCAGCGTTGGACCAACCTACAATGAGCAGTTCTTC
CDR3 protein: CATSVGPTYNEQFF
J gene: TRBJ2-1
V gene: TRBV15
clone size: few
D gene: .

CDR3 DNA: TGTGCCAGCAGCCAAGATCTGGGGGGGGACTACAATGAGCAGTTCTTC
CDR3 protein: CASSQDLGGDYNEQFF
J gene: TRBJ2-1
V gene: TRBV14
clone size: few
D gene: TRBD2

CDR3 DNA: TGTGCCATCCGAAGTGGGACAGGATCTGTTATGGGTGGCTACACCTTC
CDR3 protein: CAIRSGTGSVMGGYTF
J gene: TRBJ1-2
V gene: TRBV11-2
clone size: .
D gene: TRBD1

CDR3 DNA: TGTGCCAGCAGCTTCCTAGCGGGACTAGCAGACACAGATACGCAGTATTTT
CDR3 protein: CASSFLAGLADTDTQYF
J gene: TRBJ2-3
V gene: TRBV7-7
clone size: .
D gene: TRBD2

CDR3 DNA: TGTGCCACCAGCAGAGACAAGGAACAGGGGGACACTGAAGCTTTCTTT
CDR3 protein: CATSRDKEQGDTEAFF
J gene: TRBJ1-1
V gene: TRBV15
clone size: .
D gene: TRBD1

CDR3 DNA: TGCAGTGCCCCTACCCCCGGGAGCTCCTACGAGCAGTACTTC
CDR3 protein: CSAPTPGSSYEQYF
J gene: TRBJ2-7
V gene: TRBV20-1
clone size: .
D gene: .

CDR3 DNA: TGTGCCAGTAGTATCAGGACTACAGACAATGAGCAGTTCTTC
CDR3 protein: CASSIRTTDNEQFF
J gene: TRBJ2-1
V gene: TRBV19
clone size: few
D gene: .

CDR3 DNA: TGTGCCAGCAGCGGAACTAGCGGGAGATATTGGGAGATTCAGTACTTC
CDR3 protein: CASSGTSGRYWEIQYF
J gene: TRBJ2-4
V gene: TRBV7-2
clone size: few
D gene: TRBD2

CDR3 DNA: TGTGCCAGCAGCTTTAGCGGGAGGGAAAACAATGAGCAGTTCTTC
CDR3 protein: CASSFSGRENNEQFF
J gene: TRBJ2-1
V gene: TRBV7-2
clone size: many
D gene: TRBD2

CDR3 DNA: TGTGCCAGCAGCTTAGAGCGACTAGCGGGGCGTCAAGAGACCCAGTACTTC
CDR3 protein: CASSLERLAGRQETQYF
J gene: TRBJ2-5
V gene: TRBV7-2
clone size: .
D gene: TRBD2

CDR3 DNA: TGTGCCAGCAGCCCCCGGATCAGCGCCGATACGCAGTATTTT
CDR3 protein: CASSPRISADTQYF
J gene: TRBJ2-3
V gene: TRBV7-2
clone size: few
D gene: .

CDR3 DNA: TGTGCCAGCAGCTGGTGGACTAGCGGGAGTTCCTACGAGCAGTACTTC
CDR3 protein: CASSWWTSGSSYEQYF
J gene: TRBJ2-7
V gene: TRBV7-2
clone size: many
D gene: TRBD2

CDR3 DNA: TGTGCCAGCAGCGGGACCTTAAGCTCCTACAATGAGCAGTTCTTC
CDR3 protein: CASSGTLSSYNEQFF
J gene: TRBJ2-1
V gene: TRBV7-3
clone size: .
D gene: .

CDR3 DNA: TGTGCCAGCAGCTTAGTGAGGGGGCTCTACACCTTC
CDR3 protein: CASSLVRGLYTF
J gene: TRBJ1-2
V gene: TRBV7-9
clone size: .
D gene: TRBD1

CDR3 DNA: TGTGCCAGCAGCCAAGAGAGAGGACGGACCTACGAGCAGTACTTC
CDR3 protein: CASSQERGRTYEQYF
J gene: TRBJ2-7
V gene: TRBV14
clone size: .
D gene: .

CDR3 DNA: TGTGCCAGCAGTGAGGACAGGGAAGTTGAAGCTTTCTTT
CDR3 protein: CASSEDREVEAFF
J gene: TRBJ1-1
V gene: TRBV6-2/TRBV6-3
clone size: few
D gene: TRBD1

CDR3 DNA: TGTGCCAGCAGCCTCCACGGAGTTGAAGAGACCCAGTACTTC
CDR3 protein: CASSLHGVEETQYF
J gene: TRBJ2-5
V gene: TRBV5-5
clone size: few
D gene: .

CDR3 DNA: TGTGCCAGCAGGGGACTAGCGGGAGGGAGGTCCTACAATGAGCAGTTCTTC
CDR3 protein: CASRGLAGGRSYNEQFF
J gene: TRBJ2-1
V gene: TRBV6-8
clone size: few
D gene: TRBD2

CDR3 DNA: TGTGCCAGCAGTTTCTTACAGGGGGCTCACTACGAGCAGTACTTC
CDR3 protein: CASSFLQGAHYEQYF
J gene: TRBJ2-7
V gene: TRBV28
clone size: .
D gene: TRBD1

CDR3 DNA: TGTGCCAGCAGTCGCTTGCTGACAGGCCCCTATGGCTACACCTTC
CDR3 protein: CASSRLLTGPYGYTF
J gene: TRBJ1-2
V gene: TRBV12-3/TRBV12-4
clone size: many
D gene: .

CDR3 DNA: TGTGCCAGCAGGCCCCCGGGACTAGCGTTAATTGAGCAGTTCTTC
CDR3 protein: CASRPPGLALIEQFF
J gene: TRBJ2-1
V gene: TRBV2
clone size: once
D gene: TRBD2

CDR3 DNA: TGTGCCAGTCGGGTGGGGACAGATACGCAGTATTTT
CDR3 protein: CASRVGTDTQYF
J gene: TRBJ2-3
V gene: TRBV6-2/TRBV6-3
clone size: .
D gene: .

CDR3 DNA: TGTGCCAGCAGCTCCTTTCGCGAATCCTCCTACAATGAGCAGTTCTTC
CDR3 protein: CASSSFRESSYNEQFF
J gene: TRBJ2-1
V gene: TRBV7-6
clone size: .
D gene: .

CDR3 DNA: TGTGCCAGCAGCCCCCCCGGGTACCAACAAGAGACCCAGTACTTC
CDR3 protein: CASSPPGYQQETQYF
J gene: TRBJ2-5
V gene: TRBV3-1
clone size: few
D gene: .

CDR3 DNA: TGTGCCAGCAGTTACGAGTCCCCTACACCGAACACTGAAGCTTTCTTT
CDR3 protein: CASSYESPTPNTEAFF
J gene: TRBJ1-1
V gene: TRBV6-2/TRBV6-3
clone size: .
D gene: .

CDR3 DNA: TGTGCCAGCAGCTTAGAAGGTTTACAAGAGACCCAGTACTTC
CDR3 protein: CASSLEGLQETQYF
J gene: TRBJ2-5
V gene: TRBV7-2
clone size: .
D gene: .

CDR3 DNA: TGTGCCATCTCATTGAAGTCAGCGGGGTTGGATGAGCAGTTCTTC
CDR3 protein: CAISLKSAGLDEQFF
J gene: TRBJ2-1
V gene: TRBV10-3
clone size: many
D gene: TRBD2

CDR3 DNA: TGTGCCAGCAGCTTAGCAACGGGACAGTATAATTCACCCCTCCACTTT
CDR3 protein: CASSLATGQYNSPLHF
J gene: TRBJ1-6
V gene: TRBV7-2
clone size: .
D gene: TRBD1

CDR3 DNA: TGTGCCAGCAGTAGACACAGGGAGCGCAATCAGCCCCAGCATTTT
CDR3 protein: CASSRHRERNQPQHF
J gene: TRBJ1-5
V gene: TRBV12-3/TRBV12-4
clone size: few
D gene: .

CDR3 DNA: TGTGCCAGCAGTTGGGTTCAAGAGACCCAGTACTTC
CDR3 protein: CASSWVQETQYF
J gene: TRBJ2-5
V gene: TRBV6-1
clone size: .
D gene: .

CDR3 DNA: TGTGCCAGCAGGACCGGGACTTCATACAATGAGCAGTTCTTC
CDR3 protein: CASRTGTSYNEQFF
J gene: TRBJ2-1
V gene: TRBV27
clone size: .
D gene: .

CDR3 DNA: TGTGCCAGCAGCCGAGACAGAATTAGCTCCTACGAGCAGTACTTC
CDR3 protein: CASSRDRISSYEQYF
J gene: TRBJ2-7
V gene: TRBV5-5
clone size: .
D gene: .